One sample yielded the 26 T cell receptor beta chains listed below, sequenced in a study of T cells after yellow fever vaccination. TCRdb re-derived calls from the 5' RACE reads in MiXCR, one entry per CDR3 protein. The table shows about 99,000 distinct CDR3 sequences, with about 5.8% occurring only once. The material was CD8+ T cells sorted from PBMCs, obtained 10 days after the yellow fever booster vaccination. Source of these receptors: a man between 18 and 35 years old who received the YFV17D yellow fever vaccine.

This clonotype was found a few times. CDR3 DNA sequence: TGTGCCAGCAGGACGGGGGGGCGGACCGGGGAGCTGTTTTTT. Amino acid sequence: CASRTGGRTGELFF. The chain couples TRBV27 to TRBJ2-2; TRBD2 matches 8 bases. CDR3 length equals 14 residues. Trimming removed 6 bases from V and 5 bases from J; junction bases left unmatched: 5. Germline V gene data show CDR1 as MNHEY and CDR2 as SMNVEV (reference sequence).

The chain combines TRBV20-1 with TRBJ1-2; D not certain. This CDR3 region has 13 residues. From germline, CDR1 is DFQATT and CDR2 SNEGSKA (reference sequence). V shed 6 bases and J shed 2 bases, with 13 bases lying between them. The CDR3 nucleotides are TGCAGTGCGGGTAGCGGACGCAACTATGGCTACACCTTC. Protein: CSAGSGRNYGYTF.

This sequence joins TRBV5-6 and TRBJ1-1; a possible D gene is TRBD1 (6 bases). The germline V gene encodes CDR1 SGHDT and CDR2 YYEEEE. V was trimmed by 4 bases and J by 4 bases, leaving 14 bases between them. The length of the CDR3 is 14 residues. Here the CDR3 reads CASSTYRVGTEAFF. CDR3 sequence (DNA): TGTGCCAGCAGCACCTACAGGGTGGGCACTGAAGCTTTCTTT.

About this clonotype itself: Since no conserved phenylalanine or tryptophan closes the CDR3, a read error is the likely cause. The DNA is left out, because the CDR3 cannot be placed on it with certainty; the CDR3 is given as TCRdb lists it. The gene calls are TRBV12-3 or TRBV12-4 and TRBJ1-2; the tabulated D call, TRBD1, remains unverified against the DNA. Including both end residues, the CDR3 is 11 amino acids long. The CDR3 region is CASTFGGETGL.

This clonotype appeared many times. The CDR3 DNA reads as TGTGCCAGCAGCTTACCGAGGAGGATGGACCGCACAGATACGCAGTATTTT. Its translation is CASSLPRRMDRTDTQYF. The chain combines TRBV7-8 with TRBJ2-3, with D possibly matching TRBD2 (5 bases). V dropped 2 bases and J dropped 1 base, with 16 bases sitting between them. This CDR3 is 17 amino acids long. Germline CDR1 reads SGHVS; CDR2 reads FQNEAQ.

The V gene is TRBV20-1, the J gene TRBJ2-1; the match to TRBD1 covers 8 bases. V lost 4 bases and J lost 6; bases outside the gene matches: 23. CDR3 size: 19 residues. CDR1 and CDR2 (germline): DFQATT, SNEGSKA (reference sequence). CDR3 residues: CSATSLDREPLSLGNEQFF. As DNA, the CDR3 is TGCAGTGCTACCTCCCTGGACAGGGAACCTTTATCACTGGGCAATGAGCAGTTCTTC.

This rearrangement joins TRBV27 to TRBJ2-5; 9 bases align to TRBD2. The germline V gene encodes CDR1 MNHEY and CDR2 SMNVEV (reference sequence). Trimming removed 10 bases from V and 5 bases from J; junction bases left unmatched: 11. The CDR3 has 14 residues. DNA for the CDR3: TGTGCCACCAAGCCCTGGACTAGCGAGGAGACCCAGTACTTC. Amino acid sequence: CATKPWTSEETQYF.

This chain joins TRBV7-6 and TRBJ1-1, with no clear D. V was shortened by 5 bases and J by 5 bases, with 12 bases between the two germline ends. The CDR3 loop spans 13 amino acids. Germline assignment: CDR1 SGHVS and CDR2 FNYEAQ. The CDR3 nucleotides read TGTGCCAGCAGCCAGGCGGGGTGGACTGAAGCTTTCTTT. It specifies CASSQAGWTEAFF.

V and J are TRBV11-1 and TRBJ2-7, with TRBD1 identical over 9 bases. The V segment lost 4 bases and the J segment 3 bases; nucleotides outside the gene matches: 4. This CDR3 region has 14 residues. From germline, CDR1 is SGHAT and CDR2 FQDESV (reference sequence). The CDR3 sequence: CASSSGQGYYEQYF. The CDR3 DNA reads TGTGCCAGCAGCTCGGGACAGGGCTACTACGAGCAGTACTTC. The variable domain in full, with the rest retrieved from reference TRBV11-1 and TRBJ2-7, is EAEVAQSPRYKITEKSQAVAFWCDPISGHATLYWYRQILGQGPELLVQFQDESVVDDSQLPKDRFSAERLKGVDSTLKIQPAELGDSAMYLCASSSGQGYYEQYFGPGTRLTVT.

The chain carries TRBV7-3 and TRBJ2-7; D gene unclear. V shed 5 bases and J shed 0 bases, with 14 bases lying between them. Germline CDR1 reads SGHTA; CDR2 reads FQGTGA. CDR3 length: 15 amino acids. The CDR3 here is CASSPGAASSYEQYF. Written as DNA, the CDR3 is TGTGCCAGCAGCCCCGGCGCAGCGAGCTCCTACGAGCAGTACTTC.

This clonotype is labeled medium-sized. The DNA for the CDR3 is TGTGCCAGCAGTTTAATCTCCCTAGCTAACTATGGCTACACCTTC. Encoded protein: CASSLISLANYGYTF. The V call is TRBV12-3 or TRBV12-4, the J call TRBJ1-2; D unclear. CDR3 size: 15 residues. V shed 2 bases and J shed 0 bases, with 10 bases lying between them.

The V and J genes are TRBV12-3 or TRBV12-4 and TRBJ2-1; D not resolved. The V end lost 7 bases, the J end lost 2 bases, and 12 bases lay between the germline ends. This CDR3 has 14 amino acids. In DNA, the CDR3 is TGTGCCAGCACCCCACAGAGCCCCTACAATGAGCAGTTCTTC. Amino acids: CASTPQSPYNEQFF.

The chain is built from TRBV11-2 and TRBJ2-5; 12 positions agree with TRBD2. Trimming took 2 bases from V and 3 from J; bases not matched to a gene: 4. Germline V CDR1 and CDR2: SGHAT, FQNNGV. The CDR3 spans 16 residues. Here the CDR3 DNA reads TGTGCCAGCAGCTTAAGTACTAGCGGGGGGAAAGAGACCCAGTACTTC. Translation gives CASSLSTSGGKETQYF.

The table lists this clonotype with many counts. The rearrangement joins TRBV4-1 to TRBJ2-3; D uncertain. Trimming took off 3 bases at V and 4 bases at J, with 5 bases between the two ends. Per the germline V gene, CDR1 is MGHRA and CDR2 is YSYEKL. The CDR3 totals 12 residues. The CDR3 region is CASSHLADTQYF. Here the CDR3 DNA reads TGCGCCAGCAGCCACTTAGCAGATACGCAGTATTTT.

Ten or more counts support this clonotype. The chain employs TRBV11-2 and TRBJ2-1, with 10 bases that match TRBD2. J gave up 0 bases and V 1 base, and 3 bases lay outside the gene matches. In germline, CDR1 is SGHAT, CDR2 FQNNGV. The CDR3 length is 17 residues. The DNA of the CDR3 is TGTGCCAGCAGCTTAGGGACTAGCGGAGCCTCCTACAATGAGCAGTTCTTC. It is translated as CASSLGTSGASYNEQFF.

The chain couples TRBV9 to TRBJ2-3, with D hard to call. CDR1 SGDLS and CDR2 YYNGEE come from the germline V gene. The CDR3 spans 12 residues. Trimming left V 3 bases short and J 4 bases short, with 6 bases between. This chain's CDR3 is CASSGGPDTQYF. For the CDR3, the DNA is TGTGCCAGCAGCGGTGGGCCAGATACGCAGTATTTT.

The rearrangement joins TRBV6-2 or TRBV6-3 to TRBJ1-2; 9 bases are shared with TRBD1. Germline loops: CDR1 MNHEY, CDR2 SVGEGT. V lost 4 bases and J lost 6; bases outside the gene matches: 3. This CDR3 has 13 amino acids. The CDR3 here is CASSLWTGDGYTF. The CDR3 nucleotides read TGTGCCAGCAGTTTATGGACAGGGGATGGCTACACCTTC.

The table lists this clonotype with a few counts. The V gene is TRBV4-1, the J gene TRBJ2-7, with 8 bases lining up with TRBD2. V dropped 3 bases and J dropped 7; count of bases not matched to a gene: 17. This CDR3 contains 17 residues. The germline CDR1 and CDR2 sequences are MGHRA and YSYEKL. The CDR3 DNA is TGCGCCAGCAGCCAGTGGGCTAGCGGGTCAACAGGCCTAGAGCAGTACTTC. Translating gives CASSQWASGSTGLEQYF.

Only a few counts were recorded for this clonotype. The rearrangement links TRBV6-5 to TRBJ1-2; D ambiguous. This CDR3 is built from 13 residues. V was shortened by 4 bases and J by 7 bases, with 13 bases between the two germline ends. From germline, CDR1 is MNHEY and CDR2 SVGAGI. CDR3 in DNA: TGTGCCAGCAGTTCCCTAGACGGCTTTGGCTACACCTTC. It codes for CASSSLDGFGYTF.

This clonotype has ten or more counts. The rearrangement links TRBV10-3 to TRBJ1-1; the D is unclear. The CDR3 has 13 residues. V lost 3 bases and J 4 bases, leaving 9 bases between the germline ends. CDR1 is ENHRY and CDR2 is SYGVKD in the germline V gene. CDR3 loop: CAISDGEPTEAFF. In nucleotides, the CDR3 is TGTGCCATCAGTGATGGGGAACCCACTGAAGCTTTCTTT.

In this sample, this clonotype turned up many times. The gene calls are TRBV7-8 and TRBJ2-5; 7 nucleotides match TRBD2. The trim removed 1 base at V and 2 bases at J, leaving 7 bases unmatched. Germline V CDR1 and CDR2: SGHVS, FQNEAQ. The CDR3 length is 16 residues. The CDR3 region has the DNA TGTGCCAGCAGCTTAGTCTCCGGGACTACTCAAGAGACCCAGTACTTC. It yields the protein CASSLVSGTTQETQYF. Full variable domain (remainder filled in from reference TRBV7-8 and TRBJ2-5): GAGVSQSPRYKVAKRGQDVALRCDPISGHVSLFWYQQALGQGPEFLTYFQNEAQLDKSGLPSDRFFAERPEGSVSTLKIQRTQQEDSAVYLCASSLVSGTTQETQYFGPGTRLLVL.

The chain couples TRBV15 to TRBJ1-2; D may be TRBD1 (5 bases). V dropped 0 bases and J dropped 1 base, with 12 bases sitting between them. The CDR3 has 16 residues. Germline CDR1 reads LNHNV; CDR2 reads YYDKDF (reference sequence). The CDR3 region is CATSRDIMGVNYGYTF. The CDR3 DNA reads TGTGCCACCAGCAGAGATATTATGGGGGTTAACTATGGCTACACCTTC.

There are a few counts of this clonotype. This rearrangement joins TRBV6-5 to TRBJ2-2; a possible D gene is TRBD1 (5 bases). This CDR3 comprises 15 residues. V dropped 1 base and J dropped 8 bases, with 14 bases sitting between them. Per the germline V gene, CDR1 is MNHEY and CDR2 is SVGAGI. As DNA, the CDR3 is TGTGCCAGCAGTTACTTCCAGGGTGGGTCTGGGGAGCTGTTTTTT. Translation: CASSYFQGGSGELFF.

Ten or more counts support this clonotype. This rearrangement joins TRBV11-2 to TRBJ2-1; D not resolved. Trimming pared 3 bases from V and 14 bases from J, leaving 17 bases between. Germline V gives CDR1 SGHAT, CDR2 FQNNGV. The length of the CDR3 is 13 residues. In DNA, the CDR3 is TGTGCCAGCAGCTTTCATCCGGGCCCTTCGGAGTTCTTC. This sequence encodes CASSFHPGPSEFF.

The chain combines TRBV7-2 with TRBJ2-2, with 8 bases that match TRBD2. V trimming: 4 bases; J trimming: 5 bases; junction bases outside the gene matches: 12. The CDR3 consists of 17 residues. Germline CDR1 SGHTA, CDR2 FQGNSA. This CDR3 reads CASSSPFAGGKTGELFF. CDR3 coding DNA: TGTGCCAGCAGCTCCCCCTTCGCGGGGGGTAAAACCGGGGAGCTGTTTTTT.

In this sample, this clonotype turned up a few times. Here the CDR3 reads CASSLDLPIYGYTF. The CDR3 DNA is TGTGCCAGCAGCTTGGACTTGCCGATCTATGGCTACACCTTC. The genes are TRBV5-6 and TRBJ1-2, with no clear D. V was shortened by 0 bases and J by 4 bases, with 10 bases between the two germline ends. CDR3 length: 14 amino acids. In germline, CDR1 is SGHDT, CDR2 YYEEEE. The full variable domain, with the rest looked up from reference TRBV5-6 and TRBJ1-2, is DAGVTQSPTHLIKTRGQQVTLRCSPKSGHDTVSWYQQALGQGPQFIFQYYEEEERQRGNFPDRFSGHQFPNYSSELNVNALLLGDSALYLCASSLDLPIYGYTFGSGTRLTVV.